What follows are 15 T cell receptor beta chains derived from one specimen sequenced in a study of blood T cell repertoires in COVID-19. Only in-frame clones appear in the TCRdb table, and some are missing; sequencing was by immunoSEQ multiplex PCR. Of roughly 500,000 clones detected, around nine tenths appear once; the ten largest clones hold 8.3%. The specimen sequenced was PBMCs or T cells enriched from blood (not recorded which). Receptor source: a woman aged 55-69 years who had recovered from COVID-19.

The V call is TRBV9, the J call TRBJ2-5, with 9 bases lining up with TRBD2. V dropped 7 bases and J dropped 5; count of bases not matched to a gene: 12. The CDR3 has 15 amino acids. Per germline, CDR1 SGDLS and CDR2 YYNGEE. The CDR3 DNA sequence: TGTGCCAGCTCGCCTGGCGGGGGGGCCGGGGAGACCCAGTACTTC. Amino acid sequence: CASSPGGGAGETQYF. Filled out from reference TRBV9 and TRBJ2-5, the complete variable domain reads DSGVTQTPKHLITATGQRVTLRCSPRSGDLSVYWYQQSLDQGLQFLIQYYNGEERAKGNILERFSAQQFPDLHSELNLSSLELGDSALYFCASSPGGGAGETQYFGPGTRLLVL.

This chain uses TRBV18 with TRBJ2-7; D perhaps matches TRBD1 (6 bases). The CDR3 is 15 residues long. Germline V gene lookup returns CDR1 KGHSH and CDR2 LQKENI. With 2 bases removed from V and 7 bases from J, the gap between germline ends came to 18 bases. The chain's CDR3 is CASSPKGTGSREQYF. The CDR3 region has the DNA TGTGCCAGCTCACCAAAAGGTACAGGGTCGAGGGAGCAGTACTTC.

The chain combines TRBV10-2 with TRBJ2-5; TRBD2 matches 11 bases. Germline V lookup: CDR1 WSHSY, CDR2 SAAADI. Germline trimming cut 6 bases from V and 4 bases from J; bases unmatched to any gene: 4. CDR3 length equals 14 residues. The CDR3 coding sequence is TGCGCCAGCAGGGGGGGGACTAGCGGAGAGACCCAGTACTTC. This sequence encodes CASRGGTSGETQYF.

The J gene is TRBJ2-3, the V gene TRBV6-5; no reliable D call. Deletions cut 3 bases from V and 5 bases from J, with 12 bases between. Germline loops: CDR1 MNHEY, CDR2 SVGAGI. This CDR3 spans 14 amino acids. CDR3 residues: CASSYRNSGDTQYF. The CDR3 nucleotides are TGTGCCAGCAGTTATAGGAACAGTGGAGATACGCAGTATTTT.

The CDR3 protein is CASSEVTGAGNTIYF. In DNA, the CDR3 is TGTGCCAGCAGTGAAGTGACAGGGGCCGGAAACACCATATATTTT. The rearrangement links TRBV6-1 to TRBJ1-3; TRBD1 aligns across 8 bases. After removal of 1 base from V and 4 bases from J, the junction contained 3 bases not matched to a gene. This CDR3 is built from 15 residues. Germline lookup yields CDR1 MNHNS and CDR2 SASEGT.

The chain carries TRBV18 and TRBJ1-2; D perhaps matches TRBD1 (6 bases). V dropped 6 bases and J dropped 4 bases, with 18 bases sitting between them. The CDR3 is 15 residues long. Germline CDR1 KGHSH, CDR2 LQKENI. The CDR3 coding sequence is TGTGCCAGCTCGCGCCGGGACATTGAATCCTATGGCTACACCTTC. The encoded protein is CASSRRDIESYGYTF.

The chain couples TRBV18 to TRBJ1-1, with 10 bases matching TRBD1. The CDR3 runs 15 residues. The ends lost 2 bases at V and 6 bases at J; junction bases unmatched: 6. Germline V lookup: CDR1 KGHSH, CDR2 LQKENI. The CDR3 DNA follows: TGTGCCAGCTCACCATCGGGACAGGGGATATCTGAAGCTTTCTTT. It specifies CASSPSGQGISEAFF.

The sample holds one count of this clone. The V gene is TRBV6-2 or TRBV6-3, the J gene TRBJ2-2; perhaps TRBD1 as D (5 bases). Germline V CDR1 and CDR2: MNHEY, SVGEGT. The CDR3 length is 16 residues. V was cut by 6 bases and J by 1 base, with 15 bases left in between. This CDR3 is CASSPRASRNTGELFF. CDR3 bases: TGTGCCAGCAGCCCCAGGGCCAGCAGGAACACCGGGGAGCTGTTTTTT.

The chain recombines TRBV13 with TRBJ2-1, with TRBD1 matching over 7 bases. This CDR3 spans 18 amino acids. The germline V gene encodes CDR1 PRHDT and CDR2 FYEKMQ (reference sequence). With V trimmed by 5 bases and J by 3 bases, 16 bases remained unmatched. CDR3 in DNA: TGTGCCAGCAGCAACGCCGGGACAGATAAATGGGACTACAATGAGCAGTTCTTC. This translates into CASSNAGTDKWDYNEQFF.

The CDR3 region is CASSPGWSSYNEQFF. The CDR3 DNA is TGTGCCAGCAGCCCCGGTTGGAGCTCCTACAATGAGCAGTTCTTC. The chain links TRBV27 to TRBJ2-1; D is undetermined. Trimming pared 6 bases from V and 0 bases from J, leaving 12 bases between. The CDR3 length is 15 residues. CDR1 and CDR2 (germline): MNHEY, SMNVEV (reference sequence).

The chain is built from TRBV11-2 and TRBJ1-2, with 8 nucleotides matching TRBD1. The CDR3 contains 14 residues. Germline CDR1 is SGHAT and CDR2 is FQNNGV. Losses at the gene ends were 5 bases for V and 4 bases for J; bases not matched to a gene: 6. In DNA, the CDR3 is TGTGCCAGCAGCCAACTAGACAGGGGCTATGGCTACACCTTC. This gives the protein CASSQLDRGYGYTF.

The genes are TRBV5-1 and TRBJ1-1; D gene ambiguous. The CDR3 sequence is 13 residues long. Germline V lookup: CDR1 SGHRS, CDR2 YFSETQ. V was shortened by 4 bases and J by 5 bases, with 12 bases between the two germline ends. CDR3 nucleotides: TGCGCCAGCAGCCGGGAGGGTTTAACTGAAGCTTTCTTT. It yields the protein CASSREGLTEAFF.

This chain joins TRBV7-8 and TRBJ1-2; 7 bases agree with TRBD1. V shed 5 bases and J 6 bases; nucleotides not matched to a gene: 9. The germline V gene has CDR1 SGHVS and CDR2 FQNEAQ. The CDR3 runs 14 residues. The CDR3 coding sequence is TGTGCCAGCAGCCTGGGGACAGAGTCAAATGGCTACACCTTC. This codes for CASSLGTESNGYTF. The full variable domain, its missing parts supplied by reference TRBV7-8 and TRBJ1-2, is GAGVSQSPRYKVAKRGQDVALRCDPISGHVSLFWYQQALGQGPEFLTYFQNEAQLDKSGLPSDRFFAERPEGSVSTLKIQRTQQEDSAVYLCASSLGTESNGYTFGSGTRLTVV.

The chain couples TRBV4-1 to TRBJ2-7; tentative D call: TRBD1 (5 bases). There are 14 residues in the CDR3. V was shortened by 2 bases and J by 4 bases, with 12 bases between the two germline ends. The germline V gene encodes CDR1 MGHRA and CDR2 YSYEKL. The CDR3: CASSQSRDEYEQYF. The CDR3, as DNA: TGCGCCAGCAGCCAAAGCAGGGATGAGTACGAGCAGTACTTC.

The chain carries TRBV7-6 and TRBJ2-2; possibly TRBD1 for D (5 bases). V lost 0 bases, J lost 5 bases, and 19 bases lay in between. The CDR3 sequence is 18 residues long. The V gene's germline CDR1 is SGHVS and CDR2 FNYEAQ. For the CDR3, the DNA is TGTGCCAGCAGCTTAGCTATTGGGTGGCAGGGAAGAACCGGGGAGCTGTTTTTT. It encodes CASSLAIGWQGRTGELFF.